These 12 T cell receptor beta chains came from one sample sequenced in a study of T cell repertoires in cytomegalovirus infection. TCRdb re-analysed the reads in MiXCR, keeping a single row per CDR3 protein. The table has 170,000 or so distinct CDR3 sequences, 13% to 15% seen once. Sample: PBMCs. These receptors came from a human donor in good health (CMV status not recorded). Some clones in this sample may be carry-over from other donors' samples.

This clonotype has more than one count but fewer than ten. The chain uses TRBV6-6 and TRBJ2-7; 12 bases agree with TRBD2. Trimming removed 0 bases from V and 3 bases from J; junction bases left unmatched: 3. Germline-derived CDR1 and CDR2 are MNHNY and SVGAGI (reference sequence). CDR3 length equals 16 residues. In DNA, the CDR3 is TGTGCCAGCAGTTACTCGACTAGCGGGAGAGGCTACGAGCAGTACTTC. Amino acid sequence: CASSYSTSGRGYEQYF.

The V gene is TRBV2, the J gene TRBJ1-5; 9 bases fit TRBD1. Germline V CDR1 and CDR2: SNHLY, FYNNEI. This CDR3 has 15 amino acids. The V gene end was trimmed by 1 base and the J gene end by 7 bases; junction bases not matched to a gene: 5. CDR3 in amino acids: CASSEGTGVRQPQHF. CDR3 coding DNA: TGTGCCAGCAGTGAAGGGACAGGGGTGAGACAGCCCCAGCATTTT.

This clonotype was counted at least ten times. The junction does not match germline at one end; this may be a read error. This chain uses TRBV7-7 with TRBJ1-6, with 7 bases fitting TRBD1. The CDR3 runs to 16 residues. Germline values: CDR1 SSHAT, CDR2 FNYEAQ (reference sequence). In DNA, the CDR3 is TGTGCTAGCATCCGGGACAGTCGCTCGTCCGGTTCACCCCTCCACTTT. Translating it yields CASIRDSRSSGSPLHF.

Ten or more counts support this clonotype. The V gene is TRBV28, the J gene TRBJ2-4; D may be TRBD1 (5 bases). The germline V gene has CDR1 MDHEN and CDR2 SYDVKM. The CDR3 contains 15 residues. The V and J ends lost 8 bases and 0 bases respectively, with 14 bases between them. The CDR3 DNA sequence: TGTGCCAGCGGCAGTGACAGCCGAGCCAAAAACATTCAGTACTTC. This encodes CASGSDSRAKNIQYF.

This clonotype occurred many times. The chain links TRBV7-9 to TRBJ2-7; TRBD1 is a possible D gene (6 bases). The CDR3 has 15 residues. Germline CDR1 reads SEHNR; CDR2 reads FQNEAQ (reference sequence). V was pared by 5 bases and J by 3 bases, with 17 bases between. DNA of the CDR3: TGTGCCAGCAGCCACAGGGTGGGGGTGAGCTACGAGCAGTACTTC. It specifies CASSHRVGVSYEQYF.

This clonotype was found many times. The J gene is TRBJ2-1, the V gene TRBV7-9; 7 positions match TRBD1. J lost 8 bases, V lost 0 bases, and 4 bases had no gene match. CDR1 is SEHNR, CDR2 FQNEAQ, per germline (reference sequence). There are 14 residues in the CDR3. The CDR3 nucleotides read TGTGCCAGCAGCTTAGCAGGGGGCGGCCATGAGCAGTTCTTC. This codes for CASSLAGGGHEQFF. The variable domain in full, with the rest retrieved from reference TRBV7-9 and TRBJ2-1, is DTGVSQNPRHKITKRGQNVTFRCDPISEHNRLYWYRQTLGQGPEFLTYFQNEAQLEKSRLLSDRFSAERPKGSFSTLEIQRTEQGDSAMYLCASSLAGGGHEQFFGPGTRLTVL.

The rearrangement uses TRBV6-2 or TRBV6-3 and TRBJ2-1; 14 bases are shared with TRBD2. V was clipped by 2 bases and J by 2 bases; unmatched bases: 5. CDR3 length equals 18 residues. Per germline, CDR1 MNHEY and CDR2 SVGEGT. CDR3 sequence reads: CASSYATSGRGTYNEQFF. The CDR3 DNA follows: TGTGCCAGCAGTTACGCGACTAGCGGGAGGGGGACCTACAATGAGCAGTTCTTC.

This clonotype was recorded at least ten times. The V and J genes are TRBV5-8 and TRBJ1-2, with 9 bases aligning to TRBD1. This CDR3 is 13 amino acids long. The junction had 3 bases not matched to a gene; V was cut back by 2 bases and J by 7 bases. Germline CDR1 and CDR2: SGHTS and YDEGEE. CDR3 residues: CASSLQGARGYTF. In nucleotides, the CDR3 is TGTGCCAGCAGCTTACAGGGGGCGCGTGGCTACACCTTC.

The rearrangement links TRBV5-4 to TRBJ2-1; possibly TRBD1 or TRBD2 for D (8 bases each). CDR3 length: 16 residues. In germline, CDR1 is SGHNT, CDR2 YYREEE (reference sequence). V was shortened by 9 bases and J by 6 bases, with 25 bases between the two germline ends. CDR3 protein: CATKPGGTGGLNEQFF. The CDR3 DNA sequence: TGTGCCACCAAACCGGGGGGGACAGGCGGCCTCAATGAGCAGTTCTTC.

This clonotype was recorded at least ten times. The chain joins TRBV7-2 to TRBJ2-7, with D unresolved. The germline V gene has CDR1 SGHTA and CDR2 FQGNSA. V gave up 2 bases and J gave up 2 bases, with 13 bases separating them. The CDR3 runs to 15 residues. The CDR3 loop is CASSLMASPTYEQYF. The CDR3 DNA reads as TGTGCCAGCAGCTTAATGGCCAGCCCCACCTACGAGCAGTACTTC.

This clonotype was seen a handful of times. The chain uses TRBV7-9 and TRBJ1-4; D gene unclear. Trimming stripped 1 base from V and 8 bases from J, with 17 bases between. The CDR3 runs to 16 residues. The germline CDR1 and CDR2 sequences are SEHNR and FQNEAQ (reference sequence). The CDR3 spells CASSLGKGVSEEKLFF. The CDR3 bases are TGTGCCAGCAGCTTAGGAAAGGGAGTGTCGGAAGAAAAACTGTTTTTT.

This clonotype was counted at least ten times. The CDR3 region is CASSLGFRGRTEAFF. The CDR3 region has the DNA TGTGCCAGCAGTTTGGGATTCAGGGGTAGGACTGAAGCTTTCTTT. This rearrangement joins TRBV28 to TRBJ1-1; the D gene is possibly TRBD1 (6 bases). Per germline, CDR1 MDHEN and CDR2 SYDVKM. The V end was cut by 3 bases, the J end by 5 bases, with 16 bases between. The CDR3 consists of 15 residues.